A selection of T cell receptor beta chains follows, all from one sample in a study of identical twins. One entry per CDR3 protein, called by TCRdb with MiXCR from the 5' RACE reads. There are more than 600,000 distinct CDR3 sequences in the sample; about 20% occur only once, and 13% lies in the top ten. These data were also filed under a second study, of T cells expressing NK-cell markers.

The specimen was PBMCs. Every receptor here comes from a woman aged 18-35 years in good health. CDR3s include the opening cysteine and the closing phenylalanine or tryptophan. Fields, in order: clone size, J gene, D gene, V gene, CDR3 DNA, CDR3 protein. The D gene is left open where the match is weak. Expanded clones get a size class; other rows say once, few or many, or leave the size out.

many TRBJ2-1 . TRBV12-3/TRBV12-4 TGTGCCAGCAGTTACTCTAGGGTTCACGAGCAGTTCTTC CASSYSRVHEQFF
. TRBJ2-7 . TRBV20-1 TGCAGTGTGACGGACTCCTCGTACGAGCAGTACTTC CSVTDSSYEQYF
. TRBJ1-2 . TRBV11-3 TGTGCCAGCAGCTTCAGGGATAGTGGCTACACCTTC CASSFRDSGYTF
. TRBJ1-1 . TRBV20-1 TGCAGTGCTGCAAGGACAATCGGTGAAGCTTTCTTT CSAARTIGEAFF
. TRBJ2-1 . TRBV9 TGTGCCAGCAGCGTAGTTGTTAGCCCCCCGGACAATGAGCAGTTCTTC CASSVVVSPPDNEQFF
few TRBJ1-1 TRBD1 TRBV6-5 TGTGCCAGCAGTTACTCGACAGGGGTGAACACTGAAGCTTTCTTT CASSYSTGVNTEAFF
. TRBJ2-5 . TRBV11-2 TGTGCCAGCAGCTCCCCTGGCTGGTCCGCGGGGGCACAAGAGACCCAGTACTTC CASSSPGWSAGAQETQYF
many TRBJ2-4 . TRBV5-5 TGTGCCAGCAGCTTTGGCAGGGCGAATTCGGACATTCAGTACTTC CASSFGRANSDIQYF
. TRBJ1-5 . TRBV5-1 TGCGCCAGCAGCTTGACCAGGGCCCTTGGGTCCCAGCATTTT CASSLTRALGSQHF
few TRBJ2-7 . TRBV7-8 TGTGCCAGCAGCCCTTCCTCCGGACGGTACTCCTACGAGCAGTACTTC CASSPSSGRYSYEQYF
few TRBJ2-3 . TRBV20-1 TGCAGTGTCCAGGGACCCGTGGATACGCAGTATTTT CSVQGPVDTQYF
few TRBJ2-5 TRBD1 TRBV12-3/TRBV12-4 TGTGCCAGCAACATACAGGGGGCCCGAGAGACCCAGTACTTC CASNIQGARETQYF
few TRBJ2-4 TRBD1 TRBV4-3 TGCGCCAGCAGCTCCGGGACAGGGATGAACATTCAGTACTTC CASSSGTGMNIQYF
many TRBJ2-7 . TRBV6-1 TGTGCCAGCGGGGCTCAGGGCATCTCCTACGAGCAGTACTTC CASGAQGISYEQYF
. TRBJ2-3 . TRBV6-5 TGTGCCAGCAGTTACTCGTTGGGACCAGATACGCAGTATTTT CASSYSLGPDTQYF
few TRBJ2-3 TRBD2 TRBV12-3/TRBV12-4 TGTGCCAGCAGCCACCGACCCCTAGCGGGAGAAACAGATACGCAGTATTTT CASSHRPLAGETDTQYF
. TRBJ1-1 TRBD1 TRBV6-1 TGTGCCAGCAGGACAGGGGGTGAAGCTTTCTTT CASRTGGEAFF
. TRBJ1-2 . TRBV6-4 TGTGCCAGCAGACAACACCGGGACACGGGAGGCTACACCTTC CASRQHRDTGGYTF
few TRBJ2-7 . TRBV3-1 TGTGCCAGCAGCCGGGGGGTAAGCCACGAGCAGTACTTC CASSRGVSHEQYF
. TRBJ1-5 . TRBV10-3 TGTGCCATCAGTGATCTAGTATCGGTCAGGGGCGATCAGCCCCAGCATTTT CAISDLVSVRGDQPQHF
few TRBJ2-3 . TRBV5-1 TGCGCCAGCAGCTCTGGGCTAGTTATGGATACGCAGTATTTT CASSSGLVMDTQYF
. TRBJ2-1 TRBD2 TRBV3-1 TGTGCCAGCAGCCTTAAGCTAGGACTAGCGGGGGGGCGGAATGAGCAGTTCTTC CASSLKLGLAGGRNEQFF
. TRBJ2-3 TRBD2 TRBV30 TGTGCCTGGAGTCGTAGCGGGAGTACAGATACGCAGTATTTT CAWSRSGSTDTQYF
few TRBJ2-3 . TRBV12-3/TRBV12-4 TGTGCCAGCAGTTCCCCGGGGAGGGGACAAGATACGCAGTATTTT CASSSPGRGQDTQYF
. TRBJ2-7 . TRBV29-1 TGCAGCGTTGTTGCGGGTCCCAAGTACGAGCAGTACTTC CSVVAGPKYEQYF
. TRBJ2-2 . TRBV20-1 TGCAGTGCTAGAGAGCCTAGTAGGGGCACCGGGGAGCTGTTTTTT CSAREPSRGTGELFF
few TRBJ2-3 TRBD2 TRBV20-1 TGCAGTGCTAGAAGCGGGGGGTGGACAGATACGCAGTATTTT CSARSGGWTDTQYF
many TRBJ2-7 TRBD1 TRBV12-3/TRBV12-4 TGTGCCAGCAGCGGACAGGCCTCCTCCTACGAGCAGTACTTC CASSGQASSYEQYF
few TRBJ2-7 TRBD2 TRBV7-2 TGTGCCAGCAGACTAAGCGGGGGGGACTACGAGCAGTACTTC CASRLSGGDYEQYF
few TRBJ2-5 TRBD1 TRBV12-3/TRBV12-4 TGTGCCAGCACCGGGACAGCCCCTCAAGAGACCCAGTACTTC CASTGTAPQETQYF
few TRBJ2-3 TRBD2 TRBV24-1 TGTGCCACCAGTGAGGGCTTTGGGGGGGTCACAGATACGCAGTATTTT CATSEGFGGVTDTQYF
few TRBJ2-5 . TRBV29-1 TGCAGCGCCGGTGGGGGTCCTCGGGGAGAGACCCAGTACTTC CSAGGGPRGETQYF
. TRBJ1-2 . TRBV9 TGTGCCAGCAGCGTTTGGGCGGGGGCATATGGCTACACCTTC CASSVWAGAYGYTF
few TRBJ2-5 TRBD2 TRBV20-1 TGCAGTGCCTTTCGACTAGCGGGAGGCCAAGAGACCCAGTACTTC CSAFRLAGGQETQYF
many TRBJ2-5 . TRBV20-1 TGCAGTGCTAGCTATTCGGGAGTTGTAGAGACCCAGTACTTC CSASYSGVVETQYF
few TRBJ1-6 . TRBV7-2 TGTGCCAGCACCCAAGGGGTGTCACCCCTCCACTTT CASTQGVSPLHF
. TRBJ2-5 . TRBV20-1 TGCAGTGCTAGAGATCCTCACGCACCACAAGAGACCCAGTACTTC CSARDPHAPQETQYF
. TRBJ2-7 . TRBV5-5 TGTGCCAGCAGACTGGGGCAGTACTACGAGCAGTACTTC CASRLGQYYEQYF
. TRBJ2-3 TRBD2 TRBV6-1 TGTGCCAGCAGCAAGAGCGGGGGGATACACACAGATACGCAGTATTTT CASSKSGGIHTDTQYF
. TRBJ1-1 . TRBV28 TGTGCCAGCAGTCTCCCACCAATCAGGGTAGGAGCTTTCTTT CASSLPPIRVGAFF
. TRBJ1-1 . TRBV9 TGTGCCAGCAGCGTAGTTAAGGTGGGGCAAAACACTGAAGCTTTCTTT CASSVVKVGQNTEAFF
. TRBJ2-3 . TRBV30 TGTGCCTGGAGTCAGCCCGGAACGGATACGCAGTATTTT CAWSQPGTDTQYF
many TRBJ1-6 . TRBV6-1 TGTGCCAGCGCCGTCGCTTATAATTCACCCCTCCACTTT CASAVAYNSPLHF
. TRBJ1-3 . TRBV7-9 TGTGCCAGCAGCTCGGGACTTGCGGGCACCATATATTTT CASSSGLAGTIYF
. TRBJ2-1 . TRBV12-3/TRBV12-4 TGTGCCATCAGGTTAGGGGACAACCCTTTCAATGAGCAGTTCTTC CAIRLGDNPFNEQFF
few TRBJ2-7 . TRBV2 TGTGCCAGCGGGGGACAGGCGGGGGGAGTCGAGCAGTACTTC CASGGQAGGVEQYF
few TRBJ2-1 TRBD2 TRBV5-6 TGTGCCAGCAGCTGGGGACTAGCGGGGGAGCAGTTCTTC CASSWGLAGEQFF
. TRBJ2-5 TRBD1 TRBV6-1 TGTGCCAGCAGGAGGACAGGGTGGGGGGAGCAGACCCAGTACTTC CASRRTGWGEQTQYF
. TRBJ2-2 . TRBV5-5 TGTGCCAGCAGCTTCGAGGGGCGAAGCACCGGGGAGCTGTTTTTT CASSFEGRSTGELFF
few TRBJ1-3 . TRBV12-3/TRBV12-4 TGTGCCAGCACTATAGACAGCTCTGGAAACACCATATATTTT CASTIDSSGNTIYF
. TRBJ2-7 TRBD1 TRBV5-1 TGCGCCAGCAGCTATACAGGGGGCATCTCCTACGAGCAGTACTTC CASSYTGGISYEQYF
. TRBJ2-3 TRBD2 TRBV30 TGTGCCTGGACTAGCGGGTACACAGATACGCAGTATTTT CAWTSGYTDTQYF
few TRBJ2-7 . TRBV11-2 TGTGCCAGCAGTATCGGGGATCACTACGAGCAGTACTTC CASSIGDHYEQYF
. TRBJ2-3 . TRBV23-1 TGCGCCAGCAGCAGCCTCCACAAGGGTCCCGGAGCGGATACGCAGTATTTT CASSSLHKGPGADTQYF
few TRBJ1-1 . TRBV5-1 TGCGCCAGCAGCTTGGGTCGGTTTGGGAACACTGAAGCTTTCTTT CASSLGRFGNTEAFF
few TRBJ1-1 . TRBV9 TGTGCCAGCAGCGTAGCTGGCAGTCCTGTCACTGAAGCTTTCTTT CASSVAGSPVTEAFF
few TRBJ1-6 . TRBV6-1 TGTGCCAGCAGTCCCCGTGGGGGTATGAATTCACCCCTCCACTTT CASSPRGGMNSPLHF
few TRBJ1-1 . TRBV5-8 TGTGCCAGCAGCTCGCAGCGGGCAGGGGAGGTCACTGAAGCTTTCTTT CASSSQRAGEVTEAFF